The 31 T cell receptor beta chains listed next were all sequenced from one sample in a study of cytomegalovirus exposure and HLA in healthy donors. Assay used: immunoSEQ multiplex PCR; TCRdb lists only in-frame clones, some missing. The sample holds approximately 46,000 clones, 80% to 95% seen once. Material for sequencing was PBMCs. These receptors originate from a young woman in good health and CMV-seronegative.

The rearrangement joins TRBV19 to TRBJ2-7, with TRBD1 matching 9 bases. The CDR3 sequence is 15 residues long. The ends lost 7 bases at V and 2 bases at J; junction bases unmatched: 9. Germline-derived CDR1 and CDR2 are LNHDA and SQIVND (reference sequence). The CDR3 DNA sequence: TGTGCCAGTATAGATTCGAGACAGGGGGCCTACGAGCAGTACTTC. Its translation is CASIDSRQGAYEQYF.

This chain uses TRBV28 with TRBJ1-1; D call uncertain. The CDR3 spans 14 residues. Per germline, CDR1 MDHEN and CDR2 SYDVKM. V was shortened by 4 bases and J by 3 bases, with 12 bases between the two germline ends. For the CDR3, the DNA is TGTGCCAGCAGTTCGGGAGGGCGGGACACTGAAGCTTTCTTT. This translates into CASSSGGRDTEAFF.

The chain uses TRBV7-9 and TRBJ2-5; TRBD2 agrees at 13 bases. The CDR3 sequence is 13 residues long. V dropped 9 bases and J dropped 5; count of bases not matched to a gene: 3. Germline values: CDR1 SEHNR, CDR2 FQNEAQ (reference sequence). The CDR3 nucleotides are TGTGCCAGTGGACTAGCGGGGGTTGAGACCCAGTACTTC. It translates to CASGLAGVETQYF.

V and J are TRBV6-5 and TRBJ2-1; the D gene is possibly TRBD1 (6 bases). The germline V and J ends were trimmed by 5 bases and 0 bases, with 11 bases remaining between them. The CDR3 consists of 15 residues. Germline lookup yields CDR1 MNHEY and CDR2 SVGAGI. The CDR3 protein is CASSLQGSSYNEQFF. In nucleotides, the CDR3 is TGTGCCAGCAGTCTACAGGGAAGCTCCTACAATGAGCAGTTCTTC.

The chain has TRBV6-5 and TRBJ2-7; D is perhaps TRBD1 (6 bases). The V end was cut by 0 bases, the J end by 3 bases, with 9 bases between. The CDR3 extends over 14 amino acids. CDR1 and CDR2 from the germline V gene are MNHEY and SVGAGI. The CDR3 reads CASSYSSGDYEQYF. As DNA, the CDR3 is TGTGCCAGCAGTTACTCGTCAGGGGACTACGAGCAGTACTTC.

The chain recombines TRBV5-8 with TRBJ1-1; 8 nucleotides agree with TRBD1. The germline gives CDR1 SGHTS, CDR2 YDEGEE. The CDR3 length is 15 residues. V lost 5 bases to trimming and J lost 5 bases; unmatched junction nucleotides: 11. CDR3 region: CASSTVDRVGTEAFF. The CDR3 nucleotides read TGTGCCAGCAGTACCGTGGACAGGGTGGGAACTGAAGCTTTCTTT.

The gene calls are TRBV7-2 and TRBJ2-1; 10 nucleotides agree with TRBD2. The germline V gene has CDR1 SGHTA and CDR2 FQGNSA. Trimming took 4 bases from V and 3 from J; bases not matched to a gene: 6. There are 16 residues in the CDR3. CDR3 DNA: TGTGCCAGCAGCTCAAATGGACTAGCGGTCTACAATGAGCAGTTCTTC. This translates into CASSSNGLAVYNEQFF.

This chain connects TRBV6-1 to TRBJ2-6, with no clear D. The V end lost 4 bases, the J end lost 7 bases, and 11 bases lay between the germline ends. This CDR3 has 14 amino acids. In germline, CDR1 is MNHNS, CDR2 SASEGT. This CDR3 is CASSGNLGANVLTF. Written as DNA, the CDR3 is TGTGCCAGCAGTGGCAATCTAGGAGCCAACGTCCTGACTTTC.

This chain uses TRBV11-2 with TRBJ2-7; D perhaps matches TRBD2 (5 bases). Germline CDR1 is SGHAT and CDR2 is FQNNGV. Trimming pared 1 base from V and 6 bases from J, leaving 13 bases between. The CDR3 extends over 14 amino acids. The CDR3 DNA is TGTGCCAGCAGCTTAGGGGAGAAAGGGTTCGAGCAGTACTTC. It specifies CASSLGEKGFEQYF.

In its sample, this clone was seen once. The V call is TRBV6-5, the J call TRBJ2-3, with 9 positions matching TRBD1. The CDR3 is made up of 14 amino acids. Per germline, CDR1 MNHEY and CDR2 SVGAGI. Trimming removed 6 bases from V and 2 bases from J; junction bases left unmatched: 3. The CDR3 sequence: CASSRDRATDTQYF. The CDR3 nucleotides are TGTGCCAGCAGCCGGGACAGGGCCACAGATACGCAGTATTTT.

The chain uses TRBV28 and TRBJ2-7, with TRBD2 identical over 7 bases. CDR1 MDHEN and CDR2 SYDVKM come from the germline V gene. The V and J ends lost 2 bases and 0 bases, in that order; junction bases with no gene match: 4. CDR3 length: 15 amino acids. This CDR3 is CASSLGGGPSYEQYF. Here the CDR3 DNA reads TGTGCCAGCAGTTTAGGCGGGGGACCCTCCTACGAGCAGTACTTC.

The table lists this clone with a count of one. This sequence joins TRBV9 and TRBJ2-2, with TRBD1 identical over 7 bases. The junction had 21 bases not matched to a gene; V was cut back by 0 bases and J by 1 base. Germline values: CDR1 SGDLS, CDR2 YYNGEE. The CDR3 sequence is 22 residues long. The DNA of the CDR3 is TGTGCCAGCAGCGTAGACCTATGGGGTAGACAGGGCATGAGCGGGAACACCGGGGAGCTGTTTTTT. Encoded protein: CASSVDLWGRQGMSGNTGELFF.

The chain is built from TRBV6-5 and TRBJ1-6; unclear D gene. Trimming left V 4 bases short and J 10 bases short, with 14 bases between. CDR1 is MNHEY, CDR2 SVGAGI, per germline. The CDR3 spans 14 residues. CDR3 sequence reads: CASSWESTGSPLHF. The CDR3 DNA reads TGTGCCAGCAGTTGGGAATCAACGGGGTCACCCCTCCACTTT.

The chain employs TRBV2 and TRBJ2-1; D possibly corresponds to TRBD1 (7 bases). The CDR3 extends over 16 amino acids. The V gene's germline CDR1 is SNHLY and CDR2 FYNNEI. Trimming removed 4 bases from V and 8 bases from J, with 21 bases in between. The CDR3, as DNA: TGTGCCAGCAGTGGGACGGAGGGGGCTAGGGGCGATGAGCAGTTCTTC. Residues: CASSGTEGARGDEQFF.

The chain combines TRBV5-1 with TRBJ1-1; TRBD1 matches at 11 bases. CDR3 length: 15 amino acids. V gave up 3 bases and J gave up 4 bases; unmatched junction bases: 5. Germline V gene data show CDR1 as SGHRS and CDR2 as YFSETQ. The CDR3 loop is CASSWGQGESTEAFF. Written as DNA, the CDR3 is TGCGCCAGCAGCTGGGGACAGGGGGAGTCCACTGAAGCTTTCTTT.

This rearrangement joins TRBV4-1 to TRBJ2-3; perhaps TRBD2 as D (5 bases). Trimming removed 1 base at V and 2 bases at J, with 13 bases between. This CDR3 spans 16 amino acids. CDR1 and CDR2 from the germline V gene are MGHRA and YSYEKL. CDR3 in amino acids: CASSQVARRFTDTQYF. CDR3 nucleotides: TGCGCCAGCAGCCAAGTAGCCAGGAGGTTCACAGATACGCAGTATTTT.

The chain couples TRBV5-1 to TRBJ2-5, with no clear D. The ends were cut back, 3 bases at V and 0 bases at J, with 6 bases in the middle. Germline V CDR1 and CDR2: SGHRS, YFSETQ. The CDR3 spans 13 residues. CDR3 in DNA: TGCGCCAGCAGCTCACAAAACCAAGAGACCCAGTACTTC. Translating it yields CASSSQNQETQYF.

The chain uses TRBV28 and TRBJ1-1; the match to TRBD1 covers 12 bases. CDR1 and CDR2 (germline): MDHEN, SYDVKM. The junction had 10 bases not matched to a gene; V was cut back by 4 bases and J by 4 bases. This CDR3 is built from 17 residues. The CDR3 is CASSSLSGQGAGTEAFF. DNA of the CDR3: TGTGCCAGCAGTTCCCTGTCGGGACAGGGGGCAGGCACTGAAGCTTTCTTT.

The rearrangement joins TRBV5-4 to TRBJ1-1, with 10 bases matching TRBD1. The CDR3 runs to 14 residues. After removal of 4 bases from V and 2 bases from J, the junction contained 2 bases not matched to a gene. In germline, CDR1 is SGHNT, CDR2 YYREEE (reference sequence). CDR3 coding DNA: TGTGCCAGCAGCCGGGACAGGGGAAACACTGAAGCTTTCTTT. Translated, it gives CASSRDRGNTEAFF.

This clone is classed as medium-sized. The gene calls are TRBV6-1 and TRBJ2-6, with D possibly TRBD1 on 6 matching bases. Deletions cut 0 bases from V and 0 bases from J, with 6 bases between. The CDR3 is 16 residues long. Germline values: CDR1 MNHNS, CDR2 SASEGT. This CDR3 is CASSEAGHSGANVLTF. The CDR3 DNA reads as TGTGCCAGCAGTGAAGCGGGACACTCTGGGGCCAACGTCCTGACTTTC.

This chain connects TRBV18 to TRBJ2-7; 8 bases map to TRBD2. The CDR3 contains 15 residues. V shed 5 bases and J 3 bases; nucleotides not matched to a gene: 9. Germline CDR1 KGHSH, CDR2 LQKENI. DNA for the CDR3: TGTGCCAGCTCATCCTCAGCGGGAGTGAGCTACGAGCAGTACTTC. It translates to CASSSSAGVSYEQYF.

The chain recombines TRBV5-4 with TRBJ2-5, with 9 bases fitting TRBD1. Unmatched junction bases numbered 1, after V lost 0 bases and J lost 4 bases. Germline-derived CDR1 and CDR2 are SGHNT and YYREEE (reference sequence). The length of the CDR3 is 14 residues. DNA for the CDR3: TGTGCCAGCAGCTTGGCGGGACAGGGAGAGACCCAGTACTTC. Translation: CASSLAGQGETQYF.

The chain carries TRBV11-3 and TRBJ1-1, with D perhaps matching TRBD1 (6 bases). The CDR3 has 14 amino acids. Germline values: CDR1 SGHNT, CDR2 YENEEA. V was trimmed by 5 bases and J by 4 bases, leaving 14 bases between them. The CDR3 sequence: CASSPGASGTEAFF. The CDR3 DNA is TGTGCCAGCAGCCCAGGGGCATCGGGCACTGAAGCTTTCTTT.

CDR3 sequence: CASSPTRTRGSGETQYF. The CDR3 DNA sequence: TGTGCCAGCAGCCCCACCAGGACTAGAGGGAGTGGGGAGACCCAGTACTTC. V and J are TRBV4-2 and TRBJ2-5; 7 nucleotides align to TRBD2. This CDR3 comprises 17 residues. J was trimmed by 5 bases and V by 4 bases; bases with no gene match: 16. Germline lookup yields CDR1 LGHNA and CDR2 YNFKEQ.

The rearrangement joins TRBV14 to TRBJ1-2; 11 positions agree with TRBD1. V trimming: 4 bases; J trimming: 8 bases; junction bases outside the gene matches: 6. Germline CDR1 reads SGHDN; CDR2 reads FVKESK. The CDR3 is 14 residues long. CDR3 coding DNA: TGTGCCAGCAGCCGGACAGGGGGCAGAACAGGCTACACCTTC. It encodes CASSRTGGRTGYTF. Complete variable domain (other parts from reference TRBV14 and TRBJ1-2): EAGVTQFPSHSVIEKGQTVTLRCDPISGHDNLYWYRRVMGKEIKFLLHFVKESKQDESGMPNNRFLAERTGGTYSTLKVQPAELEDSGVYFCASSRTGGRTGYTFGSGTRLTVV.

The chain employs TRBV19 and TRBJ2-7; the D gene is possibly TRBD2 (6 bases). There are 13 residues in the CDR3. Trimming cost V 5 bases and J 7 bases, with 15 bases left between them. The germline gives CDR1 LNHDA, CDR2 SQIVND (reference sequence). The CDR3 DNA reads as TGTGCCAGTAGTTCCCGGGGTGCGGGGGAGCAGTACTTC. Its translation: CASSSRGAGEQYF.

The rearrangement links TRBV19 to TRBJ2-4; perhaps TRBD2 as D (6 bases). Trimming pared 5 bases from V and 0 bases from J, leaving 11 bases between. Germline values: CDR1 LNHDA, CDR2 SQIVND (reference sequence). The CDR3 length is 15 residues. CDR3 nucleotide sequence: TGTGCCAGTAGTCTGCCCGGGGGAGCCAAAAACATTCAGTACTTC. The encoded protein is CASSLPGGAKNIQYF.

J is TRBJ2-1 and V is TRBV6-5; D gene ambiguous. The V end lost 4 bases, the J end lost 9 bases, and 19 bases lay between the germline ends. The V gene's germline CDR1 is MNHEY and CDR2 SVGAGI. This CDR3 comprises 15 residues. The DNA of the CDR3 is TGTGCCAGCAGTTCCCACCTCGACACCGTTGGTGAGCAGTTCTTC. Its protein product is CASSSHLDTVGEQFF.

This chain joins TRBV10-1 and TRBJ2-7; tentatively, D is TRBD2 (5 bases). The CDR3 has 13 residues. Per germline, CDR1 WNHNN and CDR2 SYGVQD (reference sequence). The V end lost 3 bases, the J end lost 5 bases, and 11 bases lay between the germline ends. CDR3 amino acids: CASSEVASHEQYF. The CDR3 nucleotides read TGCGCCAGCAGTGAAGTAGCGTCCCACGAGCAGTACTTC.

Turning to this clone: Relative to the germline gene, one junction end is altered; a read error may explain this. The chain has TRBV4-2 and TRBJ1-6; no firm D call. The CDR3 length is 14 residues. Germline-derived CDR1 and CDR2 are LGHNA and YNFKEQ. CDR3 bases: TGTGCCACCAGCGTTGAGGGCGAAAATTCACCCCTCCACTTT. It yields the protein CATSVEGENSPLHF.

Regarding this clone: The same CDR3 is also encoded by other DNA sequences in this sample. The gene calls are TRBV30 and TRBJ2-1; 13 nucleotides align to TRBD2. J lost 4 bases, V lost 0 bases, and 0 bases had no gene match. CDR3 length: 15 amino acids. Germline V gene lookup returns CDR1 GTSNPN and CDR2 SVGIG (reference sequence). The CDR3 spells CAWSVLAGGYNEQFF. The CDR3, as DNA: TGTGCCTGGAGTGTACTAGCGGGAGGGTACAATGAGCAGTTCTTC.